This is a list of T cell receptor beta chains from one sample in a study of blood T cell repertoires in acute mononucleosis. Only in-frame clones appear in the TCRdb table, and some are missing; sequencing was by immunoSEQ multiplex PCR. The data contain roughly 2,200 clones, about 65% of them singletons. The sample consisted of EBV GLC epitope tetramer+ CD8+ T cells sorted from PBMCs, taken during acute infectious mononucleosis. The receptors derive from a woman younger than 35 with infectious mononucleosis caused by EBV. The CDR3 runs from the conserved cysteine through the conserved F or W. Fields, in order: D gene, J gene, clone size, V gene, CDR3 protein, CDR3 DNA. A D gene is named only where the DNA matches it firmly. Expanded clones get a size class; other rows say once, few or many, or leave the size out.

d_gene: TRBD2; j_gene: TRBJ2-1; abundance: few; v_gene: TRBV9; CDR3aa: CASSLAGIAGTAYNEQFF; CDR3nt: TGTGCCAGCAGCTTAGCGGGAATAGCAGGTACGGCCTACAATGAGCAGTTCTTC
d_gene: TRBD1; j_gene: TRBJ1-4; abundance: large; v_gene: TRBV11-2; CDR3aa: CASSPGQVWGEKLFF; CDR3nt: TGTGCCAGCAGCCCCGGACAGGTCTGGGGTGAAAAACTGTTTTTT
d_gene: TRBD1; j_gene: TRBJ1-4; abundance: once; v_gene: TRBV29-1; CDR3aa: CSVGQGTNEKLFF; CDR3nt: TGCAGCGTGGGACAGGGGACTAATGAAAAACTGTTTTTT
d_gene: .; j_gene: TRBJ2-1; abundance: few; v_gene: TRBV23-1; CDR3aa: CATTSQGDEQFF; CDR3nt: TGCGCCACAACGAGCCAGGGCGATGAGCAGTTCTTC
d_gene: .; j_gene: TRBJ2-7; abundance: .; v_gene: TRBV11-3; CDR3aa: CASSHITGSIYEQYF; CDR3nt: TGTGCCAGCAGCCATATCACCGGGAGCATCTACGAGCAGTACTTC
d_gene: .; j_gene: TRBJ1-1; abundance: .; v_gene: TRBV2; CDR3aa: CASERSAWESTEAFF; CDR3nt: TGTGCCAGTGAAAGGTCAGCCTGGGAGAGCACTGAAGCTTTCTTT
d_gene: TRBD1; j_gene: TRBJ1-3; abundance: .; v_gene: TRBV13; CDR3aa: CASSTGQLSSGNTIYF; CDR3nt: TGTGCCAGCAGCACGGGACAGCTTAGCTCTGGAAACACCATATATTTT
d_gene: TRBD1; j_gene: TRBJ1-4; abundance: .; v_gene: TRBV29-1; CDR3aa: CSVGQGGTNELFF; CDR3nt: TGCAGCGTAGGACAGGGGGGGACTAATGAACTGTTTTTT
d_gene: .; j_gene: TRBJ1-5; abundance: medium-sized; v_gene: TRBV10-3; CDR3aa: CAIWFRGDLQPQHF; CDR3nt: TGTGCCATCTGGTTTCGGGGAGACCTCCAGCCCCAGCATTTT
d_gene: .; j_gene: TRBJ1-2; abundance: .; v_gene: TRBV11-2; CDR3aa: CASSSLVTATYGYTF; CDR3nt: TGTGCCAGCAGTTCCCTTGTCACCGCCACCTATGGCTACACCTTC
d_gene: TRBD1; j_gene: TRBJ1-4; abundance: few; v_gene: TRBV7-9; CDR3aa: CASSPWDRGATNEKLFF; CDR3nt: TGTGCCAGCAGCCCGTGGGACAGGGGGGCAACTAATGAAAAACTGTTTTTT
d_gene: .; j_gene: TRBJ2-5; abundance: .; v_gene: TRBV14; CDR3aa: CASSQSPGGTRYF; CDR3nt: TGTGCCAGCAGCCAATCGCCGGGGGGCACCCGGTACTTC
d_gene: TRBD2; j_gene: TRBJ2-5; abundance: .; v_gene: TRBV9; CDR3aa: CATSVGQQAGGGETQYF; CDR3nt: TGTGCCACCAGCGTAGGCCAACAAGCGGGGGGAGGGGAGACCCAGTACTTC
d_gene: TRBD2; j_gene: TRBJ2-2; abundance: .; v_gene: TRBV2; CDR3aa: CASTSGEKIPGELFF; CDR3nt: TGTGCCAGCACCAGCGGGGAGAAAATTCCCGGGGAGCTGTTTTTT
d_gene: .; j_gene: TRBJ2-7; abundance: .; v_gene: TRBV11-2; CDR3aa: CAISDDRSDYEQYF; CDR3nt: TGTGCCATCAGTGATGACCGAAGCGACTACGAGCAGTACTTC
d_gene: TRBD1; j_gene: TRBJ2-7; abundance: many; v_gene: TRBV7-9; CDR3aa: CASSQGTGEGYEQYF; CDR3nt: TGTGCCAGCAGCCAGGGGACAGGGGAGGGCTACGAGCAGTACTTC
d_gene: TRBD1; j_gene: TRBJ2-5; abundance: .; v_gene: TRBV6-7; CDR3aa: CASRQWTGQETQYF; CDR3nt: TGTGCCAGCAGACAATGGACAGGGCAAGAGACCCAGTACTTC
d_gene: .; j_gene: TRBJ1-3; abundance: .; v_gene: TRBV29-1; CDR3aa: CSARFRENSGNTIYF; CDR3nt: TGCAGTGCTAGATTCAGGGAGAACTCTGGAAACACCATATATTTT
d_gene: TRBD1; j_gene: TRBJ2-1; abundance: .; v_gene: TRBV2; CDR3aa: CASSATGGDEQFF; CDR3nt: TGTGCCAGCAGCGCGACAGGGGGGGATGAGCAGTTCTTC
d_gene: .; j_gene: TRBJ2-7; abundance: .; v_gene: TRBV29-1; CDR3aa: CSVGAGEGYEQYF; CDR3nt: TGCAGCGTTGGGGCAGGGGAGGGCTACGAGCAGTACTTC
d_gene: TRBD2; j_gene: TRBJ2-1; abundance: .; v_gene: TRBV7-2; CDR3aa: CASSLDITGGPDEQFF; CDR3nt: TGTGCCAGCAGCTTAGATATAACGGGAGGGCCAGATGAGCAGTTCTTC
d_gene: .; j_gene: TRBJ1-1; abundance: large; v_gene: TRBV2; CDR3aa: CASSERSAWESTEAFF; CDR3nt: TGTGCCAGCAGTGAAAGGTCAGCCTGGGAGAGCACTGAAGCTTTCTTT
d_gene: .; j_gene: TRBJ2-7; abundance: .; v_gene: TRBV9; CDR3aa: CAIRVAGGMGEQYF; CDR3nt: TGTGCCATCAGAGTAGCAGGCGGGATGGGGGAGCAGTACTTC
d_gene: TRBD2; j_gene: TRBJ2-7; abundance: .; v_gene: TRBV27; CDR3aa: CASNRGLAVPGEQYF; CDR3nt: TGTGCCAGCAATAGGGGACTAGCGGTTCCCGGCGAGCAGTACTTC
d_gene: .; j_gene: TRBJ1-4; abundance: few; v_gene: TRBV29-1; CDR3aa: CSVGQGGLMKNCFF; CDR3nt: .
d_gene: .; j_gene: TRBJ1-1; abundance: few; v_gene: TRBV13; CDR3aa: CASSERSAWESTEAFF; CDR3nt: TGTGCCAGCAGTGAAAGGTCAGCCTGGGAGAGCACTGAAGCTTTCTTT
d_gene: .; j_gene: TRBJ1-1; abundance: .; v_gene: TRBV9; CDR3aa: CASSVEGKLVNTEAFF; CDR3nt: TGTGCCAGCAGCGTAGAGGGGAAGCTTGTGAACACTGAAGCTTTCTTT
d_gene: .; j_gene: TRBJ2-5; abundance: .; v_gene: TRBV14; CDR3aa: CASSQSPGCTQYF; CDR3nt: TGTGCCAGCAGCCAATCGCCGGGTTGTACCCAGTACTTC
d_gene: .; j_gene: TRBJ1-4; abundance: .; v_gene: TRBV29-1; CDR3aa: CSVVADRGGLMKNCFF; CDR3nt: .
d_gene: TRBD2; j_gene: TRBJ2-3; abundance: .; v_gene: TRBV7-2; CDR3aa: CASNPPGLVCDTQYF; CDR3nt: TGTGCCAGCAACCCCCCGGGACTAGTGTGTGATACGCAGTATTTT
d_gene: TRBD1; j_gene: TRBJ2-7; abundance: .; v_gene: TRBV5-6; CDR3aa: CASSQGTGEGYEQYF; CDR3nt: TGTGCCAGCAGCCAGGGGACAGGGGAGGGCTACGAGCAGTACTTC
d_gene: TRBD2; j_gene: TRBJ2-7; abundance: medium-sized; v_gene: TRBV2; CDR3aa: CASNRGLAVPGEQYF; CDR3nt: TGTGCCAGCAATAGGGGACTAGCGGTTCCCGGCGAGCAGTACTTC
d_gene: TRBD1; j_gene: TRBJ2-7; abundance: large; v_gene: TRBV7-6; CDR3aa: CASSQGTGEGYEQYF; CDR3nt: TGTGCCAGCAGCCAGGGGACAGGGGAGGGCTACGAGCAGTACTTC
d_gene: .; j_gene: TRBJ2-1; abundance: .; v_gene: TRBV23-1; CDR3aa: CASNARDEQFF; CDR3nt: TGCGCCAGCAACGCCAGGGATGAGCAGTTCTTC
d_gene: TRBD2; j_gene: TRBJ2-5; abundance: .; v_gene: TRBV14; CDR3aa: CDSKSPGGTQYF; CDR3nt: TGTGACAGCAAATCGCCGGGGGGTACCCAGTACTTC
d_gene: TRBD1; j_gene: TRBJ2-7; abundance: many; v_gene: TRBV7-3; CDR3aa: CASSQGTGEGYEQYF; CDR3nt: TGTGCCAGCAGCCAGGGGACAGGGGAGGGCTACGAGCAGTACTTC
d_gene: .; j_gene: TRBJ2-2; abundance: .; v_gene: TRBV6-6; CDR3aa: CASSTFLGGELFF; CDR3nt: TGTGCCAGCAGCACCTTTTTAGGCGGGGAGCTGTTTTTT
d_gene: .; j_gene: TRBJ1-4; abundance: .; v_gene: TRBV29-1; CDR3aa: CSVVSQVTNEKLFF; CDR3nt: TGCAGCGTTGTGTCACAGGTAACTAATGAAAAACTGTTTTTT